Listed here are 11 T cell receptor beta chains from one sample, sequenced in a study of shared clonotypes between healthy human individuals. Assay: immunoSEQ multiplex PCR; the TCRdb copy retains only in-frame clones and omits some. The data contain around 2.5 million clones, under 95% of them singletons. Sequencing used naive CD4+ T cells from PBMCs. Noted subset: CD45RA+ positively selected. The source of these receptors is a man aged 18-30 years in good health. Some clones in this sample may be carry-over from other donors' samples.

The genes are TRBV28 and TRBJ2-3; unclear D gene. The CDR3 consists of 14 residues. V lost 2 bases and J 2 bases, leaving 8 bases between the germline ends. The germline V gene encodes CDR1 MDHEN and CDR2 SYDVKM. This CDR3 reads CASSLKGNTDTQYF. In nucleotides, the CDR3 is TGTGCCAGCAGTTTAAAGGGTAACACAGATACGCAGTATTTT.

This chain uses TRBV19 with TRBJ1-5; D remains ambiguous. V was pared by 5 bases and J by 7 bases, with 12 bases between. This CDR3 spans 13 amino acids. Germline values: CDR1 LNHDA, CDR2 SQIVND (reference sequence). CDR3 nucleotide sequence: TGTGCCAGTAGTCCCTCCGTGAAGCAGCCCCAGCATTTT. This sequence encodes CASSPSVKQPQHF.

Regarding this clone: At one end, the junction sequence differs from germline, possibly due to a read error. The chain couples TRBV10-3 to TRBJ1-1; D is ambiguous. The CDR3 covers 13 residues. Germline V lookup: CDR1 ENHRY, CDR2 SYGVKD. The CDR3: CAISEDGNTGAFF. For the CDR3, the DNA is TGTGCCATCAGTGAAGACGGGAACACTGGAGCTTTCTTT.

The chain has TRBV2 and TRBJ2-6; perhaps TRBD1 as D (6 bases). The CDR3 totals 19 residues. Trimming cost V 6 bases and J 1 base, with 22 bases left between them. CDR1 is SNHLY and CDR2 is FYNNEI in the germline V gene. CDR3 loop: CASRALLQGLLSGANVLTF. CDR3 DNA sequence: TGTGCCAGCAGGGCATTACTACAGGGCTTATTATCTGGGGCCAACGTCCTGACTTTC.

The chain joins TRBV27 to TRBJ1-4; D remains unclear. Per germline, CDR1 MNHEY and CDR2 SMNVEV (reference sequence). CDR3 length equals 13 residues. Trimming pared 2 bases from V and 8 bases from J, leaving 9 bases between. CDR3 nucleotide sequence: TGTGCCAGCAGTTTACTTGGGGAGGAAAAACTGTTTTTT. Translating it yields CASSLLGEEKLFF.

The chain links TRBV5-6 to TRBJ2-1; 9 positions agree with TRBD1. After removal of 4 bases from V and 4 bases from J, the junction contained 6 bases not matched to a gene. Germline-derived CDR1 and CDR2 are SGHDT and YYEEEE. CDR3 length equals 15 residues. The DNA of the CDR3 is TGTGCCAGCAGCCCGGGACAGGGCTGGTACAATGAGCAGTTCTTC. The encoded protein is CASSPGQGWYNEQFF. The entire variable domain, with the rest obtained from reference TRBV5-6 and TRBJ2-1, is as follows: DAGVTQSPTHLIKTRGQQVTLRCSPKSGHDTVSWYQQALGQGPQFIFQYYEEEERQRGNFPDRFSGHQFPNYSSELNVNALLLGDSALYLCASSPGQGWYNEQFFGPGTRLTVL.

The chain has TRBV2 and TRBJ1-1; tentative D call: TRBD1 (5 bases). Trimming took 6 bases from V and 7 from J, leaving 15 bases between them. The CDR3 has 13 residues. Germline V gene sequence: CDR1 SNHLY, CDR2 FYNNEI. Here the CDR3 reads CASRHPGPFEAFF. The CDR3 bases are TGTGCCAGCAGGCACCCGGGACCTTTTGAAGCTTTCTTT. Full variable domain (remainder filled in from reference TRBV2 and TRBJ1-1): EPEVTQTPSHQVTQMGQEVILRCVPISNHLYFYWYRQILGQKVEFLVSFYNNEISEKSEIFDDQFSVERPDGSNFTLKIRSTKLEDSAMYFCASRHPGPFEAFFGQGTRLTVV.

The rearrangement joins TRBV10-3 to TRBJ2-2; D uncertain. Trimming took off 3 bases at V and 2 bases at J, with 22 bases between the two ends. This CDR3 region has 19 residues. Germline V CDR1 and CDR2: ENHRY, SYGVKD. CDR3 protein: CAISDLLIRGGENTGELFF. The CDR3 DNA is TGTGCCATCAGTGACCTCTTAATCCGTGGTGGGGAAAACACCGGGGAGCTGTTTTTT.

The chain links TRBV4-3 to TRBJ1-1; D remains ambiguous. In germline, CDR1 is LGHNA, CDR2 YSLEER. Trimming left V 4 bases short and J 2 bases short, with 8 bases between. The CDR3 runs to 13 residues. The CDR3 region is CASSPDLNTEAFF. The CDR3 region has the DNA TGCGCCAGCAGCCCCGATCTTAACACTGAAGCTTTCTTT.

The rearrangement links TRBV10-1 to TRBJ2-2; a weak D match, TRBD2 (5 bases). The CDR3 spans 13 residues. Trimming pared 7 bases from V and 4 bases from J, leaving 10 bases between. Germline assignment: CDR1 WNHNN and CDR2 SYGVQD (reference sequence). DNA of the CDR3: TGCGCCAGCATGGCTGAGGGCACCGGGGAGCTGTTTTTT. Its protein is CASMAEGTGELFF.

The J gene is TRBJ2-5, the V gene TRBV6-1, with D maybe TRBD1 (6 bases). Judging by the DNA end, TRBJ2-7 fits better; the J call may be wrong. The CDR3 has 12 amino acids. Germline values: CDR1 MNHNS, CDR2 SASEGT. The chain's CDR3 is CASGRGSYEQYF. The CDR3, as DNA: TGTGCCAGCGGCAGGGGTTCCTACGAGCAGTACTTC.